Reported below is one TCR beta chain. Antigen specificity is unknown. PCR amplification relied on 60 Vbeta primers (plus 13 Jbeta primers). TCRdb's copy holds only in-frame clones and misses some; the assay was immunoSEQ multiplex PCR. This table holds under 130,000 clones, 75% to 85% found once. The CDR3 consists of 14 residues. Per germline, CDR1 SQVTM and CDR2 ANQGSEA. Trimming took 7 bases from V and 3 from J, leaving 15 bases between them. The sample is drawn from a study of cytomegalovirus exposure and HLA in healthy donors. Overall study: About 77 million unique TCRs from HLA-typed donors made up an early data release. General observations from the study: Across donors, most TCRs were seen rarely, yet some public ones were widespread. Sequencing depth roughly uniform across donors was assumed in presence/absence analyses. A few CMV-associated chains proved CMV antigen-specific in vitro.

This chain links TRBV29-1 with TRBJ1-4; D is perhaps TRBD1 (6 bases). This receptor was identified in a young man in good health and CMV-seronegative. Material: PBMCs. CDR3 amino acids: CSAGGGHSNEKLFF. CDR3 nucleotides: TGCAGCGCGGGAGGGGGACACTCTAATGAAAAACTGTTTTTT.